These 2 T cell receptor beta chains were sequenced from one sample in a study of T-cell reconstitution after alpha-beta-depleted transplantation in children. Unique molecular identifiers featured in how the TCRbeta library was prepared. TCRdb re-analysed the PCR reads in MiXCR, keeping a single row per CDR3 protein. The profile shows about 830,000 distinct CDR3 sequences, about 15% of them singletons. Source: PBMCs, mostly from graft donor cells, taken 360 days after TCRalphabeta/CD19-depleted stem cell transplant. The receptors were sampled from a male patient between 5 and 17 years old who had a stem cell transplant for acute lymphoblastic leukemia, so the T cells may come from the graft donor.

In its sample, this clonotype was seen many times. This rearrangement joins TRBV20-1 to TRBJ2-7, with 8 bases identical to TRBD2. CDR1 DFQATT and CDR2 SNEGSKA come from the germline V gene (reference sequence). With V trimmed by 2 bases and J by 5 bases, 8 bases remained unmatched. The CDR3 totals 14 residues. DNA of the CDR3: TGCAGTGCTAGAAGACAAGCGGGAGCCAACGAGCAGTACTTC. Residues: CSARRQAGANEQYF.

This chain joins TRBV10-3 and TRBJ2-1; possibly TRBD1 or TRBD2 for D (5 bases each). The CDR3 consists of 16 residues. The germline CDR1 and CDR2 sequences are ENHRY and SYGVKD. The V and J ends lost 2 bases and 1 base respectively, with 12 bases between them. Here the CDR3 reads CAISEAERGSYNEQFF. CDR3 coding DNA: TGTGCCATCAGTGAGGCGGAGAGGGGTTCCTACAATGAGCAGTTCTTC.